Following are 15 T cell receptor beta chains from one sample sequenced in a study of shared clonotypes between healthy human individuals. Assay: immunoSEQ multiplex PCR; the TCRdb copy retains only in-frame clones and omits some. The table has 550,000 to 700,000 clones, 55% to 85% seen once. Specimen: memory CD4+ T cells sorted from blood. Subset: CD45RA-negative fraction. Receptors were obtained from a woman aged 25 to 39 in good health.

The chain combines TRBV25-1 with TRBJ2-3; 8 bases fit TRBD2. The CDR3 has 18 residues. The germline V gene encodes CDR1 MGHDK and CDR2 SYGVNS. Germline trimming cut 3 bases from V and 6 bases from J; bases unmatched to any gene: 17. CDR3 sequence: CASSEPTSGPGGHDTQYF. The CDR3 DNA sequence: TGTGCCAGCAGTGAGCCAACTAGCGGACCCGGGGGCCATGATACGCAGTATTTT. Full variable domain (rest looked up from reference TRBV25-1 and TRBJ2-3): EADIYQTPRYLVIGTGKKITLECSQTMGHDKMYWYQQDPGMELHLIHYSYGVNSTEKGDLSSESTVSRIRTEHFPLTLESARPSHTSQYLCASSEPTSGPGGHDTQYFGPGTRLTVL.

The chain combines TRBV5-5 with TRBJ1-4; D gene ambiguous. V was pared by 0 bases and J by 8 bases, with 20 bases between. The CDR3 runs to 17 residues. Germline assignment: CDR1 SGHKS and CDR2 YYEKEE (reference sequence). In DNA, the CDR3 is TGTGCCAGCAGCTTGGGGCGTCGGGCCGCCTCTTCAGAAAAACTGTTTTTT. Its translation is CASSLGRRAASSEKLFF.

V usage is TRBV18 and J usage is TRBJ2-7; 14 bases fit TRBD2. Germline lookup yields CDR1 KGHSH and CDR2 LQKENI. Unmatched junction bases numbered 8, after V lost 3 bases and J lost 1 base. This CDR3 has 18 amino acids. The CDR3 bases are TGTGCCAGCTCACCCCGCGGGACTAGCGGGAGTTCTTCCTACGAGCAGTACTTC. Translating gives CASSPRGTSGSSSYEQYF.

J is TRBJ2-1 and V is TRBV29-1; D ambiguous. With 4 bases removed from V and 0 bases from J, the gap between germline ends came to 10 bases. Germline V CDR1 and CDR2: SQVTM, ANQGSEA. This CDR3 has 14 residues. The chain's CDR3 is CSVVSAHSYNEQFF. In DNA, the CDR3 is TGCAGCGTTGTTTCGGCACACTCCTACAATGAGCAGTTCTTC.

This rearrangement joins TRBV18 to TRBJ2-3; 11 bases fit TRBD2. J gave up 2 bases and V 6 bases, and 4 bases lay outside the gene matches. The germline V gene has CDR1 KGHSH and CDR2 LQKENI. The CDR3 is made up of 15 amino acids. CDR3 coding DNA: TGTGCCAGCTCGTTAGCGGGAGGGGCCACAGATACGCAGTATTTT. Its protein product is CASSLAGGATDTQYF.

This clone was counted only a few times. The chain joins TRBV9 to TRBJ2-5; tentatively, D is TRBD1 or TRBD2 (6 bases each). The CDR3 is 16 residues long. Germline V gives CDR1 SGDLS, CDR2 YYNGEE. The V gene lost 3 bases and the J gene lost 7 bases, with 22 bases spanning the gap. The CDR3 loop reads CASSAGGGFSLGTQYF. CDR3 nucleotides: TGTGCCAGCAGCGCAGGAGGGGGGTTTAGTCTGGGGACCCAGTACTTC.

This chain links TRBV10-3 with TRBJ1-1, with D unclear. Germline V gives CDR1 ENHRY, CDR2 SYGVKD. Trimming removed 11 bases at V and 1 base at J, with 14 bases between. CDR3 size: 13 residues. CDR3 DNA: TGTGCCTCTCGGTGGGGAGAGAACACTGAAGCTTTCTTT. It codes for CASRWGENTEAFF.

The J gene is TRBJ2-7, the V gene TRBV27; weak D call: TRBD1 (6 bases). This CDR3 spans 13 amino acids. Germline V gene lookup returns CDR1 MNHEY and CDR2 SMNVEV (reference sequence). Trimming took off 8 bases at V and 4 bases at J, with 15 bases between the two ends. The CDR3 here is CASRRGRSYEQYF. CDR3 sequence (DNA): TGTGCCAGCCGCAGGGGTCGGTCGTACGAGCAGTACTTC.

The V call is TRBV11-2, the J call TRBJ2-7; D may be TRBD1 or TRBD2 (5 bases each). The CDR3 consists of 16 residues. Trimming cost V 3 bases and J 0 bases, with 15 bases left between them. In germline, CDR1 is SGHAT, CDR2 FQNNGV. CDR3 in DNA: TGTGCCAGCAGCTTCACCTGGGACGAGAGCTCCTACGAGCAGTACTTC. Its protein product is CASSFTWDESSYEQYF.

The chain couples TRBV5-1 to TRBJ2-3; the match to TRBD2 covers 10 bases. Germline values: CDR1 SGHRS, CDR2 YFSETQ. V lost 4 bases and J lost 1; bases outside the gene matches: 6. This CDR3 region has 16 residues. In nucleotides, the CDR3 is TGCGCCAGCAGCGTACTAGCGGGGTCTCGCACAGATACGCAGTATTTT. Translation: CASSVLAGSRTDTQYF.

In its sample, this clone was seen once. The chain is built from TRBV28 and TRBJ2-5, with D perhaps matching TRBD1 or TRBD2 (5 bases each). Germline V gene data show CDR1 as MDHEN and CDR2 as SYDVKM. The CDR3 is 14 residues long. V dropped 10 bases and J dropped 9 bases, with 24 bases sitting between them. CDR3 nucleotide sequence: TGTGCCACCCAGTTCGGGACGCAAGATCTCCCCCAGTACTTC. It encodes CATQFGTQDLPQYF. Full variable domain (missing parts from reference TRBV28 and TRBJ2-5): DVKVTQSSRYLVKRTGEKVFLECVQDMDHENMFWYRQDPGLGLRLIYFSYDVKMKEKGDIPEGYSVSREKKERFSLILESASTNQTSMYLCATQFGTQDLPQYFGPGTRLLVL.

The rearrangement links TRBV11-2 to TRBJ2-7; 7 positions agree with TRBD1. V lost 6 bases and J lost 3; bases outside the gene matches: 8. The CDR3 consists of 14 residues. Per germline, CDR1 SGHAT and CDR2 FQNNGV. In nucleotides, the CDR3 is TGTGCCAGCAGTCCCGTCCGGGACAGCTACGAGCAGTACTTC. Translated, it gives CASSPVRDSYEQYF. The whole variable domain, filled in from reference TRBV11-2 and TRBJ2-7, reads EAGVAQSPRYKIIEKRQSVAFWCNPISGHATLYWYQQILGQGPKLLIQFQNNGVVDDSQLPKDRFSAERLKGVDSTLKIQPAKLEDSAVYLCASSPVRDSYEQYFGPGTRLTVT.

The chain links TRBV28 to TRBJ1-4, with TRBD1 matching 7 bases. The germline gives CDR1 MDHEN, CDR2 SYDVKM. The CDR3 runs 15 residues. The trim removed 4 bases at V and 7 bases at J, leaving 9 bases unmatched. The CDR3 region is CASSSGQPGGEKLFF. CDR3 nucleotides: TGTGCCAGCAGTTCGGGACAGCCTGGGGGTGAAAAACTGTTTTTT.

DNA for the CDR3: TGCGCCAGCAGCGTGACTAGCGGGAGGGTAAATGAGCAGTTCTTC. Protein: CASSVTSGRVNEQFF. This chain joins TRBV5-1 and TRBJ2-1, with 14 bases fitting TRBD2. The CDR3 extends over 15 amino acids. The V gene end was trimmed by 4 bases and the J gene end by 7 bases; junction bases not matched to a gene: 4. In germline, CDR1 is SGHRS, CDR2 YFSETQ.

V usage is TRBV19 and J usage is TRBJ1-2; D is uncertain. With 9 bases removed from V and 4 bases from J, the gap between germline ends came to 12 bases. Germline V gene data show CDR1 as LNHDA and CDR2 as SQIVND (reference sequence). The CDR3 sequence is 12 residues long. This chain's CDR3 is CASTPVGYGYTF. CDR3 nucleotides: TGTGCCAGCACCCCTGTCGGCTATGGCTACACCTTC. Full variable domain (rest looked up from reference TRBV19 and TRBJ1-2): DGGITQSPKYLFRKEGQNVTLSCEQNLNHDAMYWYRQDPGQGLRLIYYSQIVNDFQKGDIAEGYSVSREKKESFPLTVTSAQKNPTAFYLCASTPVGYGYTFGSGTRLTVV.